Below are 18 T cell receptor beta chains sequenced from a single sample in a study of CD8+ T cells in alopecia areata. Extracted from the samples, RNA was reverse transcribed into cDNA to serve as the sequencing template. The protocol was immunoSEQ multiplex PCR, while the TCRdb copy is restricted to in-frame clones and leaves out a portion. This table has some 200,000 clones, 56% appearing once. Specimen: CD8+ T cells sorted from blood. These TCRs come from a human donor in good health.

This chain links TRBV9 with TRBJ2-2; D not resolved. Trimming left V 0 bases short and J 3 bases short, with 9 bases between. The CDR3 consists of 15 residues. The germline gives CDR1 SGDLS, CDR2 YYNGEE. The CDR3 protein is CASSVGSRDTGELFF. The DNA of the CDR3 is TGTGCCAGCAGCGTAGGGAGCAGAGACACCGGGGAGCTGTTTTTT.

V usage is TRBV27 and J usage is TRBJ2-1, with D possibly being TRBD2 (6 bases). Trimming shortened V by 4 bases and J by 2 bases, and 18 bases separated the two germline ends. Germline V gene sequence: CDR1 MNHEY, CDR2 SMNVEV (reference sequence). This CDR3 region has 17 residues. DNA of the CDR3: TGTGCCAGCAGTTACACACCGGGACTTCTGACCTACAATGAGCAGTTCTTC. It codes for CASSYTPGLLTYNEQFF.

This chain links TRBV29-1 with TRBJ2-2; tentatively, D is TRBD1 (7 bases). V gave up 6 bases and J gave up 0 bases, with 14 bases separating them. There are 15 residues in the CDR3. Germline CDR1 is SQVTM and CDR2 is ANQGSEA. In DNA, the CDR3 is TGCAGCGTGGGGGGACAGTACTCGAACACCGGGGAGCTGTTTTTT. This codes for CSVGGQYSNTGELFF.

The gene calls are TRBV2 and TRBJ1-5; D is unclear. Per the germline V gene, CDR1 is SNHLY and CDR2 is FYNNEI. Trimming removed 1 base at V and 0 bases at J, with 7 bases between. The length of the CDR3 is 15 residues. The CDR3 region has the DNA TGTGCCAGCAGTGAAGGCAGCTATAGCAATCAGCCCCAGCATTTT. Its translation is CASSEGSYSNQPQHF.

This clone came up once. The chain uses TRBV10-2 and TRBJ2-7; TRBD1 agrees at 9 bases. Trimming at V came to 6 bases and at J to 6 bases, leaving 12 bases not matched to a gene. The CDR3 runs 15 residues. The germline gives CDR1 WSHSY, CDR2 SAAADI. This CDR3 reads CASSAPGQGSGEQYF. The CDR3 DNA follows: TGCGCCAGCAGCGCCCCGGGACAGGGTAGCGGCGAGCAGTACTTC.

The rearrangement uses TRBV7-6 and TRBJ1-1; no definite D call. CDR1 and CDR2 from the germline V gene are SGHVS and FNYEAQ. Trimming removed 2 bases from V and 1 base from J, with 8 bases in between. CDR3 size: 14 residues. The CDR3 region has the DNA TGTGCCAGCAGCTTATTCCAGGAGAACACTGAAGCTTTCTTT. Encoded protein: CASSLFQENTEAFF.

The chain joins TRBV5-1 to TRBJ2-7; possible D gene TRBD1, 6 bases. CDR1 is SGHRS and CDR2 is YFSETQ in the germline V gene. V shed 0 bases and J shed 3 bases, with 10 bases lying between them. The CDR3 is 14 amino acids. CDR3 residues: CASSLETGNYEQYF. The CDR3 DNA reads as TGCGCCAGCAGCTTGGAAACAGGGAACTACGAGCAGTACTTC.

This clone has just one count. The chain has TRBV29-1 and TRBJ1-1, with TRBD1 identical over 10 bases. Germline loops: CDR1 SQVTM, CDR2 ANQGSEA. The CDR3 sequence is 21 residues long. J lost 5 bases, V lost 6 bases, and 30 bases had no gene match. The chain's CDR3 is CSVPYPRQGAPNTLAWTEAFF. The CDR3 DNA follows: TGCAGCGTCCCTTACCCTAGACAGGGGGCGCCGAACACGCTGGCTTGGACTGAAGCTTTCTTT.

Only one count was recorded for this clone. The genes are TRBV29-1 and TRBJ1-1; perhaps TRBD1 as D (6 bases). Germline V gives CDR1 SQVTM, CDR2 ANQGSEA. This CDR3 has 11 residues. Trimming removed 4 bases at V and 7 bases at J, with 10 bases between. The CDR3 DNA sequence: TGCAGCGTTGCCGTACAGGGTGAAGCTTTCTTT. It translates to CSVAVQGEAFF.

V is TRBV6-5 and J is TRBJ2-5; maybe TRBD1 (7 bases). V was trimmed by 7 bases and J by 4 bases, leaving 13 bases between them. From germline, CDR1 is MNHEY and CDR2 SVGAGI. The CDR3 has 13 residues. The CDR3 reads CASNRQGGETQYF. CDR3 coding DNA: TGTGCCAGCAATCGACAGGGAGGAGAGACCCAGTACTTC.

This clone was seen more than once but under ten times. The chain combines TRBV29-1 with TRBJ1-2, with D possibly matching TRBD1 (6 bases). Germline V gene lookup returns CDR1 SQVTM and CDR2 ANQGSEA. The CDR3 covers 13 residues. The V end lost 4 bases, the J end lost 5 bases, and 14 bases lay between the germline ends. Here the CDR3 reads CSVANPGDYGYTF. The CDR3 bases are TGCAGCGTTGCCAATCCAGGGGATTATGGCTACACCTTC.

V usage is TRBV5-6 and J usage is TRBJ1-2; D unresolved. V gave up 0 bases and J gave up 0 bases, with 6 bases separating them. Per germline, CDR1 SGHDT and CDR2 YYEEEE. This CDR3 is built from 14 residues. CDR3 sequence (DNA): TGTGCCAGCAGCTTGGACGGCTCTAACTATGGCTACACCTTC. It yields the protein CASSLDGSNYGYTF.

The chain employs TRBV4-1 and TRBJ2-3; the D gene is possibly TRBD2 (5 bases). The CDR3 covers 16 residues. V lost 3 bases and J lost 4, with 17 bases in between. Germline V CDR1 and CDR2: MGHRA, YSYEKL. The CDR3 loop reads CASSQETRSSADTQYF. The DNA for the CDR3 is TGCGCCAGCAGCCAGGAAACTAGAAGTTCGGCAGATACGCAGTATTTT.

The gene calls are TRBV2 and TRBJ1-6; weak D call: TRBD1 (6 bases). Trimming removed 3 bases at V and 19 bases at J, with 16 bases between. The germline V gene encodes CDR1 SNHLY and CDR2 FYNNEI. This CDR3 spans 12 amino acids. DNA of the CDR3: TGTGCCAGCAGTGAGGGGGATGGACAGAGTCACTTT. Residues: CASSEGDGQSHF.

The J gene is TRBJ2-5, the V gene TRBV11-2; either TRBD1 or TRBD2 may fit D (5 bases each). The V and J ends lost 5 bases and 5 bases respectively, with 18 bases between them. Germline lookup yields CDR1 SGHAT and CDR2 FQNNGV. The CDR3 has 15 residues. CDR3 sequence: CASSGMATAEETQYF. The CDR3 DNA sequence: TGTGCCAGCAGCGGGATGGCGACAGCGGAGGAGACCCAGTACTTC.

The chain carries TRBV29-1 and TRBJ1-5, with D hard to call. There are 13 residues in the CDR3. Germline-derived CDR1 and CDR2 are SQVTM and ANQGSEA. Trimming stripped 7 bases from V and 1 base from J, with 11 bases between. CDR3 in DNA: TGCAGCGGTTCCTCGGGCAGCAATCAGCCCCAGCATTTT. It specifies CSGSSGSNQPQHF.

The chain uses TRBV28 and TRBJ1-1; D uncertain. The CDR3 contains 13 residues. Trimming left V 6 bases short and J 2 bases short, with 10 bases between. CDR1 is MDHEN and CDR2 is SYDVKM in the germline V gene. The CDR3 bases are TGTGCCAGCAGCCTATGGAGTAACACTGAAGCTTTCTTT. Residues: CASSLWSNTEAFF.

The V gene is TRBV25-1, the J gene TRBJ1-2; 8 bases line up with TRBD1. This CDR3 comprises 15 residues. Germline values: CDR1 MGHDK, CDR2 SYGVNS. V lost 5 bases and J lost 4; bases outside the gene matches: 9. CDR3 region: CASSPRTGSFYGYTF. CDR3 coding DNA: TGTGCCAGCAGTCCCCGGACAGGGAGCTTCTATGGCTACACCTTC.